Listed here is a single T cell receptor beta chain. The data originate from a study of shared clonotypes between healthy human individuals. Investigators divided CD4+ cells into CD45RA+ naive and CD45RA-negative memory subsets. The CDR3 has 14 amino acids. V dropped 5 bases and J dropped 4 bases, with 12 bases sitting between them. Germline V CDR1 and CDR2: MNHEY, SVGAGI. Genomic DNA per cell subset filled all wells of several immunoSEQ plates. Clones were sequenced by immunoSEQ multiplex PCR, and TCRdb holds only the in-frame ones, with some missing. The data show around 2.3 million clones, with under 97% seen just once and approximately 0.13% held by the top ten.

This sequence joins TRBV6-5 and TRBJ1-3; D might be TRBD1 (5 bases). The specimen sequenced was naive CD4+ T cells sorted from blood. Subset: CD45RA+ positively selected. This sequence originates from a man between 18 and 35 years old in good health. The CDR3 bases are TGTGCCAGCAGTAGAAAGGGGTCCGGAAACACCATATATTTT. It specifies CASSRKGSGNTIYF.